This T cell receptor (beta chain) came from a study of cytomegalovirus exposure and HLA in healthy donors. Findings of the study overall: There were fewer than 200 TCR beta chains listed as cytomegalovirus-associated.

The PCR ran on 60 Vbeta and 13 Jbeta primers. Sequenced by immunoSEQ multiplex PCR; TCRdb stores in-frame clones only, minus some. There are about 96,000 clones in the sample; 65% to 80% occur only once, and approximately 14% lies in the top ten. In regard to this clone: Its antigen is as yet unknown.

Losses at the gene ends were 4 bases for V and 0 bases for J; bases not matched to a gene: 4. The CDR3 loop spans 16 amino acids. Germline CDR1 is SGHVS and CDR2 is FQNEAQ. The receptor was derived from a woman in her 70s in good health and CMV-seropositive. V and J are TRBV7-8 and TRBJ1-5; 9 bases line up with TRBD1. Sequencing used PBMCs. Here the CDR3 DNA reads TGTGCCAGCAGCTCCGGGACAGGGAATAGCAATCAGCCCCAGCATTTT. It yields the protein CASSSGTGNSNQPQHF.